Listed here are 32 T cell receptor beta chains from one sample, sequenced in a study of regulatory T cells in long-lasting Graves disease. Noted time point: newly diagnosed GD, antithyroid drugs for less than 3 months. Construction of the TCR library relied on RNA isolated from PBMCs. Relying on iRepertoire HTBI primers and Arm-PCR of CDR3 regions, the team built TCR beta libraries. TCRdb itself ran the multiplex PCR reads through MiXCR, one entry per CDR3 protein. This repertoire shows under 450,000 distinct CDR3 sequences, approximately 12% found once; its top ten account for 15% to 20%. These data also featured in a second study, about T cells in Graves' hyperthyroidism and ophthalmopathy.

The material was peripheral blood mononuclear cells (PBMCs), obtained at new diagnosis, from a patient treated with antithyroid drugs. The receptors stem from a woman aged 18-29 years with Graves disease.

This clonotype was seen ten or more times. V usage is TRBV7-9 and J usage is TRBJ2-1, with TRBD1 as a possible D gene (6 bases). This CDR3 region has 14 residues. From germline, CDR1 is SEHNR and CDR2 FQNEAQ (reference sequence). The germline V and J ends were trimmed by 1 base and 10 bases, with 14 bases remaining between them. The CDR3 is CASSLGQVGREQFF. The CDR3 bases are TGTGCCAGCAGCTTAGGACAGGTGGGTCGGGAGCAGTTCTTC.

This clonotype showed up many times. The rearrangement links TRBV2 to TRBJ2-2; 11 positions agree with TRBD2. The CDR3 consists of 16 residues. Germline V lookup: CDR1 SNHLY, CDR2 FYNNEI. V lost 6 bases and J lost 0; bases outside the gene matches: 3. CDR3 residues: CASRLAGGSNTGELFF. The CDR3 nucleotides read TGTGCCAGCAGGCTAGCGGGGGGTTCGAACACCGGGGAGCTGTTTTTT.

This clonotype was found many times. This chain connects TRBV18 to TRBJ2-7, with D tentatively TRBD1 or TRBD2 (5 bases each). Germline V gives CDR1 KGHSH, CDR2 LQKENI. The CDR3 is 13 residues long. V was cut by 5 bases and J by 6 bases, with 14 bases left in between. CDR3 in amino acids: CASSRQPEAEQYF. CDR3 bases: TGTGCCAGCTCAAGACAGCCGGAGGCCGAGCAGTACTTC. The whole variable domain, remainder taken from reference TRBV18 and TRBJ2-7, is NAGVMQNPRHLVRRRGQEARLRCSPMKGHSHVYWYRQLPEEGLKFMVYLQKENIIDESGMPKERFSAEFPKEGPSILRIQQVVRGDSAAYFCASSRQPEAEQYFGPGTRLTVT.

This clonotype was observed many times. The rearrangement joins TRBV6-2 or TRBV6-3 to TRBJ2-3, with 8 bases fitting TRBD2. The CDR3 covers 16 residues. The germline CDR1 and CDR2 sequences are MNHEY and SVGEGT. With 2 bases clipped from V and 0 bases from J, the junction kept 4 bases outside the gene matches. The CDR3 protein is CASSYRGGGSTDTQYF. CDR3 in DNA: TGTGCCAGCAGTTACCGGGGGGGGGGCAGCACAGATACGCAGTATTTT.

Ten or more counts support this clonotype. The V and J genes are TRBV7-2 and TRBJ1-4; D is unresolved. The CDR3 spans 14 residues. The V gene's germline CDR1 is SGHTA and CDR2 FQGNSA. V lost 5 bases to trimming and J lost 8 bases, with 15 bases between them. The CDR3 loop is CASSIWPLAEKLFF. The CDR3 coding sequence is TGTGCCAGCAGCATTTGGCCCTTGGCCGAAAAACTGTTTTTT.

This clonotype has a count of ten or more. The rearrangement joins TRBV7-8 to TRBJ2-7, with TRBD1 matching over 7 bases. Germline V gives CDR1 SGHVS, CDR2 FQNEAQ. The CDR3 consists of 16 residues. J gave up 3 bases and V 4 bases, and 12 bases lay outside the gene matches. CDR3 DNA: TGTGCCAGCAGCTCACCCCGGGACAGCCAATTCTACGAGCAGTACGTC. Amino acid sequence: CASSSPRDSQFYEQYV.

This clonotype was counted between two and nine times. The chain combines TRBV5-6 with TRBJ2-5, with TRBD2 matching over 9 bases. V lost 1 base and J lost 2; bases outside the gene matches: 15. CDR1 SGHDT and CDR2 YYEEEE come from the germline V gene. The CDR3 has 19 amino acids. This CDR3 reads CASSLFALVGLAPQETQYF. The CDR3 bases are TGTGCCAGCAGCTTGTTCGCCTTAGTAGGACTAGCGCCACAAGAGACCCAGTACTTC.

This clonotype was detected ten times or more. The V call is TRBV12-3 or TRBV12-4, the J call TRBJ2-7, with TRBD2 matching over 11 bases. V lost 0 bases, J lost 2 bases, and 3 bases stayed unmatched. This CDR3 is built from 16 residues. As DNA, the CDR3 is TGTGCCAGCAGTTTAGCCCTAGCGGGAGGCCCCTACGAGCAGTACTTC. Protein: CASSLALAGGPYEQYF.

This clonotype was detected ten times or more. This sequence joins TRBV6-5 and TRBJ1-6; no clear D. There are 13 residues in the CDR3. Between the trimmed V and J ends, which lost 2 bases and 10 bases, there was a span of 9 bases. Looked up from germline, CDR1 is MNHEY and CDR2 is SVGAGI. DNA for the CDR3: TGTGCCAGCAGTTACAGCTTTGGGTCACCCCTCCACTTT. It encodes CASSYSFGSPLHF.

The chain links TRBV20-1 to TRBJ2-1; no firm D call. This CDR3 is 17 amino acids long. V was trimmed by 0 bases and J by 5 bases, leaving 20 bases between them. Germline CDR1 DFQATT, CDR2 SNEGSKA (reference sequence). CDR3 in amino acids: CSARDSGTPGRHNEQFF. In DNA form, the CDR3 reads TGCAGTGCTAGAGATTCGGGTACCCCGGGCCGCCACAATGAGCAGTTCTTC.

This clonotype was detected ten times or more. The CDR3 here is CASSLVSSGLWEQFF. The CDR3 DNA reads TGTGCCAGCAGCTTGGTGTCTAGCGGGCTCTGGGAGCAGTTCTTC. This chain uses TRBV5-6 with TRBJ2-1, with 8 bases matching TRBD2. The CDR3 runs 15 residues. CDR1 is SGHDT, CDR2 YYEEEE, per germline. The trim removed 0 bases at V and 10 bases at J, leaving 9 bases unmatched.

The table lists this clonotype with a few counts. The chain recombines TRBV7-9 with TRBJ1-1, with D unclear. In germline, CDR1 is SEHNR, CDR2 FQNEAQ (reference sequence). This CDR3 region has 12 residues. V gave up 4 bases and J gave up 6 bases, with 9 bases separating them. CDR3 coding DNA: TGTGCCAGCAGCTCTAGAATATCTGAAGCTTTCTTT. Translating it yields CASSSRISEAFF. Complete variable domain (other parts from reference TRBV7-9 and TRBJ1-1): DTGVSQNPRHKITKRGQNVTFRCDPISEHNRLYWYRQTLGQGPEFLTYFQNEAQLEKSRLLSDRFSAERPKGSFSTLEIQRTEQGDSAMYLCASSSRISEAFFGQGTRLTVV.

The rearrangement links TRBV13 to TRBJ2-7; possibly TRBD1 for D (5 bases). The germline V and J ends were trimmed by 0 bases and 1 base, with 7 bases remaining between them. CDR3 size: 14 residues. In germline, CDR1 is PRHDT, CDR2 FYEKMQ (reference sequence). The CDR3 region is CASSLGQESYEQYF. DNA for the CDR3: TGTGCCAGCAGCTTAGGACAGGAATCCTACGAGCAGTACTTC.

This rearrangement joins TRBV4-1 to TRBJ1-2; D uncertain. Trimming stripped 1 base from V and 6 bases from J, with 15 bases between. Germline assignment: CDR1 MGHRA and CDR2 YSYEKL. CDR3 length equals 15 residues. CDR3 sequence (DNA): TGCGCCAGCAGCCAAGTAGGAGGGAAGCCAAATGGCTACACCTTC. This translates into CASSQVGGKPNGYTF.

This clonotype was recorded a few times. This chain links TRBV7-2 with TRBJ2-1, with 14 bases lining up with TRBD2. CDR1 is SGHTA, CDR2 FQGNSA, per germline. The CDR3 totals 18 residues. V shed 2 bases and J 12 bases; nucleotides not matched to a gene: 15. CDR3 protein: CASSLWLVSTSGRGWQFF. The CDR3 region has the DNA TGTGCCAGCAGCTTATGGTTGGTGTCGACTAGCGGGAGGGGATGGCAGTTCTTC.

This clonotype occurred many times. V is TRBV7-3 and J is TRBJ2-7; 9 bases agree with TRBD2. The ends lost 4 bases at V and 0 bases at J; junction bases unmatched: 4. CDR1 is SGHTA and CDR2 is FQGTGA in the germline V gene. CDR3 length equals 15 residues. In nucleotides, the CDR3 is TGTGCCAGCAGCTCCTATAGCGGGAGCTCCTACGAGCAGTACTTC. Protein: CASSSYSGSSYEQYF.

This clonotype occurred a few times. The chain recombines TRBV30 with TRBJ2-1, with TRBD2 identical over 7 bases. Germline-derived CDR1 and CDR2 are GTSNPN and SVGIG (reference sequence). Trimming took 1 base from V and 7 from J; bases not matched to a gene: 4. The CDR3 spans 13 residues. The CDR3 here is CAWSGQLANEQFF. CDR3 DNA sequence: TGTGCCTGGAGTGGGCAACTAGCGAATGAGCAGTTCTTC.

This clonotype came up many times. The chain couples TRBV7-9 to TRBJ2-1; 11 nucleotides agree with TRBD1. Losses at the gene ends were 6 bases for V and 3 bases for J; bases not matched to a gene: 7. CDR3 length: 16 residues. The germline gives CDR1 SEHNR, CDR2 FQNEAQ (reference sequence). CDR3 sequence: CASRYRDRGGYNEQFF. The DNA for the CDR3 is TGTGCCAGCAGGTACCGGGACAGGGGGGGCTACAATGAGCAGTTCTTC. Combining the CDR3 with reference TRBV7-9 and TRBJ2-1 gives the whole variable domain DTGVSQNPRHKITKRGQNVTFRCDPISEHNRLYWYRQTLGQGPEFLTYFQNEAQLEKSRLLSDRFSAERPKGSFSTLEIQRTEQGDSAMYLCASRYRDRGGYNEQFFGPGTRLTVL.

This clonotype was seen more than once but under ten times. The chain combines TRBV27 with TRBJ1-1; D is unclear. Trimming removed 2 bases from V and 0 bases from J, with 10 bases in between. In germline, CDR1 is MNHEY, CDR2 SMNVEV (reference sequence). The CDR3 runs to 15 residues. In DNA, the CDR3 is TGTGCCAGCAGTTTAATAGCCTTCGTGAACACTGAAGCTTTCTTT. It is translated as CASSLIAFVNTEAFF.

The V and J genes are TRBV7-2 and TRBJ2-1; the D gene is possibly TRBD2 (6 bases). The ends were cut back, 6 bases at V and 0 bases at J, with 15 bases in the middle. Germline V gene sequence: CDR1 SGHTA, CDR2 FQGNSA. The CDR3 is 16 residues long. As DNA, the CDR3 is TGTGCCAGCAGGAGAACGGGACTGCTCTCCTACAATGAGCAGTTCTTC. Its protein is CASRRTGLLSYNEQFF.

This clonotype came up a few times. V usage is TRBV11-1 and J usage is TRBJ2-7; the D gene is possibly TRBD2 (5 bases). V lost 4 bases and J 3 bases, leaving 16 bases between the germline ends. The CDR3 consists of 15 residues. Germline lookup yields CDR1 SGHAT and CDR2 FQDESV (reference sequence). CDR3 bases: TGTGCCAGCAGCTCCGTAGTGGACGGACTCTACGAGCAGTACTTC. Translated: CASSSVVDGLYEQYF.

The sample holds a few counts of this clonotype. The chain carries TRBV20-1 and TRBJ2-6; D is undetermined. This CDR3 region has 13 residues. From germline, CDR1 is DFQATT and CDR2 SNEGSKA (reference sequence). The V gene lost 3 bases and the J gene lost 4 bases, with 7 bases spanning the gap. CDR3 protein: CSARTSGANVLTF. CDR3 coding DNA: TGCAGTGCTAGGACCTCCGGGGCCAACGTCCTGACTTTC.

Comment on this clonotype: Since a much larger clone is just one base distant, this may be a read error. The V gene is TRBV6-1, the J gene TRBJ2-2, with unresolved D. The CDR3 extends over 12 amino acids. CDR1 and CDR2 from the germline V gene are MNHNS and SASEGT. In DNA, the CDR3 is TGTGCCAGCAGTCAGACCTACAAGGAGCCGTTTTTT. Its protein product is CASSQTYKEPFF.

In its sample, this clonotype was seen a few times. This chain joins TRBV6-5 and TRBJ2-3, with 7 bases fitting TRBD2. Losses at the gene ends were 3 bases for V and 9 bases for J; bases not matched to a gene: 6. Germline V lookup: CDR1 MNHEY, CDR2 SVGAGI. The CDR3 consists of 13 residues. In DNA form, the CDR3 reads TGTGCCAGCAGTTATCGTCGGCGGGGGACGCAGTATTTT. As protein: CASSYRRRGTQYF.

For this clonotype: This may stem from a read error, because a much larger clone lies one nucleotide away. The rearrangement links TRBV20-1 to TRBJ2-1; 10 bases line up with TRBD2. The CDR3 totals 16 residues. CDR1 DFQATT and CDR2 SNEGSKA come from the germline V gene (reference sequence). In nucleotides, the CDR3 is TGCAGTGCTTATACTAGCGGGGATCCCTCCTACAATGAGCAGATCTTC. Its translation is CSAYTSGDPSYNEQIF.

This clonotype has just a few counts. The V gene is TRBV20-1, the J gene TRBJ1-1; maybe TRBD1 (5 bases). V was cut by 6 bases and J by 10 bases, with 15 bases left in between. The CDR3 is 11 residues long. Germline assignment: CDR1 DFQATT and CDR2 SNEGSKA (reference sequence). CDR3 protein: CSARRGEIAFF. The CDR3 nucleotides are TGCAGTGCCAGGCGGGGCGAGATAGCTTTCTTT.

This clonotype appeared a few times. The rearrangement uses TRBV4-1 and TRBJ1-1; D not resolved. Trimming cost V 4 bases and J 8 bases, with 14 bases left between them. The CDR3 is 13 amino acids. Germline assignment: CDR1 MGHRA and CDR2 YSYEKL. The CDR3 DNA reads as TGCGCCAGCAGCCGAAGGGAAGGCAGCGAAGCTTTCTTT. It translates to CASSRREGSEAFF.

This clonotype was seen ten or more times. This chain connects TRBV28 to TRBJ1-2; 10 nucleotides agree with TRBD1. CDR3 length: 16 residues. After removal of 7 bases from V and 4 bases from J, the junction contained 12 bases not matched to a gene. Germline V gene data show CDR1 as MDHEN and CDR2 as SYDVKM. For the CDR3, the DNA is TGTGCCAGCACCCCCCGAACCGGGACAGGGGCCTATGGCTACACCTTC. This codes for CASTPRTGTGAYGYTF.

This clonotype was observed many times. V and J are TRBV29-1 and TRBJ1-1; a weak D match, TRBD1 (5 bases). This CDR3 spans 14 amino acids. Trimming removed 4 bases at V and 11 bases at J, with 23 bases between. Germline assignment: CDR1 SQVTM and CDR2 ANQGSEA. This CDR3 reads CSVVGATQSNGAFF. CDR3 in DNA: TGCAGCGTTGTAGGGGCCACCCAAAGTAATGGGGCTTTCTTT.

This clonotype was observed many times. V and J are TRBV28 and TRBJ2-7, with D possibly TRBD2 on 6 matching bases. V was cut by 3 bases and J by 0 bases, with 9 bases left in between. The germline CDR1 and CDR2 sequences are MDHEN and SYDVKM. The CDR3 extends over 14 amino acids. The CDR3 DNA is TGTGCCAGCAGTTTGGCGGGGAGCTCCTACGAGCAGTACTTC. Translation: CASSLAGSSYEQYF.

This clonotype was picked up many times. This chain connects TRBV6-1 to TRBJ2-7; D is uncertain. Looked up from germline, CDR1 is MNHNS and CDR2 is SASEGT. The ends were cut back, 2 bases at V and 3 bases at J, with 5 bases in the middle. The CDR3 runs 12 residues. CDR3 DNA sequence: TGTGCCAGCAGTGAAAATCACTACGAGCAGTACGTC. The encoded protein is CASSENHYEQYV.

This clonotype occurred many times. The junction departs from germline at one end; a sequencing error may be responsible. J is TRBJ2-5 and V is TRBV4-1; 10 bases align to TRBD1. The CDR3 is made up of 15 amino acids. Per the germline V gene, CDR1 is MGHRA and CDR2 is YSYEKL. The CDR3 nucleotides read TGTGCCAGCAGCCAAGACAGGGGGCGCGGGGAGACCCAGTACTTC. It codes for CASSQDRGRGETQYF.